The 3 T cell receptor beta chains below come from one sample, sequenced in a study of blood T cells in healthy people across ages. A second 7 to 11 cycle PCR used barcoded and J-beta primers. A single record per CDR3 protein comes from TCRdb applying MiXCR to the 5' RACE reads. Of some 930,000 distinct CDR3 sequences in the sample, about 29% were seen once. The same data also contributed to another study, on T cells of mothers and their children.

The specimen was blood. These receptors all come from a woman between 40 and 50 years old in good health.

This clonotype was detected a few times. V is TRBV5-1 and J is TRBJ2-1; D is perhaps TRBD2 (6 bases). Germline CDR1 reads SGHRS; CDR2 reads YFSETQ. The CDR3 sequence is 14 residues long. Trimming took off 2 bases at V and 10 bases at J, with 16 bases between the two ends. CDR3 sequence reads: CASSFVPIGGEQFF. As DNA, the CDR3 is TGCGCCAGCAGCTTCGTCCCAATCGGGGGAGAGCAGTTCTTC.

The chain links TRBV5-1 to TRBJ2-1; 10 nucleotides match TRBD2. J lost 2 bases, V lost 4 bases, and 6 bases had no gene match. Per germline, CDR1 SGHRS and CDR2 YFSETQ. The CDR3 consists of 16 residues. The CDR3 reads CASSGLLAGPYNEQFF. CDR3 coding DNA: TGCGCCAGCAGCGGCCTACTAGCGGGGCCCTACAATGAGCAGTTCTTC.

The J gene is TRBJ2-4, the V gene TRBV28; tentative D call: TRBD2 (5 bases). Trimming cost V 10 bases and J 11 bases, with 24 bases left between them. CDR1 is MDHEN, CDR2 SYDVKM, per germline. CDR3 length: 14 residues. The CDR3 spells CATGEQRGGLFQYF. The CDR3 DNA reads TGTGCCACCGGCGAACAAAGAGGAGGTTTGTTTCAGTACTTC.